Sequencing of this T cell receptor (beta chain) was carried out in a study of CD8+CD57+ T cells in acquired aplastic anemia (dated by TCRdb to the late 2010s). In the study overall: On average, sorted CD4+ and CD8+ cells yielded around 3.1 ug of extracted DNA, with a range of about 0.17 to 27.4 ug. A CD8+CD57+ expansion meant a frequency higher than the mean frequency seen in healthy subjects.

Flow cytometry had shown CD8+CD57+ cell expansion in the patients selected for sequencing. Every patient had severe acquired aplastic anemia, diagnosed using the International Study of Aplastic Anemia and Agranulocytosis and Camitta criteria. At the time blood was sampled, none of the patients had received any therapy. The study deep-sequenced TCR repertoires of sorted CD4+ and CD8+ blood T cells from severe aplastic anemia patients and healthy subjects. Patients were enrolled under clinicaltrials.gov protocols 00001620, 01623167, 00001397, 00071045, 00081523 and 00961064 in the USA. Ficoll-Paque density gradient centrifugation was used to isolate peripheral blood mononuclear cells. Before DNA extraction, CD4+ and CD8+ T cells were sorted with FACS or magnetic beads. Overall study outcomes, separate from this receptor: No significant difference in CD8+ Simpson's diversity was found between patients and healthy controls (P=0.060). Roughly 29 CD8+ CDR3 sequences were found in both patients and controls but appeared to be highly expressed in patients and within the immunodominant clones of the patients.

Profiling of TCR beta VDJ combinations and CDR3 sequences used genomic DNA as the template. An Illumina HiSeq 2000 was the platform used for TCR repertoire sequencing. The authors processed their data as follows. TRBV/TRBJ rearrangement plots, CDR3 size and DJ length profiles, and Simpson's diversity index were used to evaluate the repertoires. The most abundant DNA sequence in the deep sequencing data was taken as the immunodominant clone. CDR3 amino acid sequences were checked for sharing across subjects and were also compared against the VDJdb database and published repertoires. TCRdb redid the processing of the public reads, applying fastp at Q25 and MiXCR, and retained in-frame beta chains. Records with the same CDR3 protein are collapsed into one entry carrying the most frequent genes and DNA. V and J calls and clone size were set by TCRdb, not the authors. The sample profile shows about 190,000 distinct CDR3 sequences; 48% of them were found once. In total, the top ten clones hold over 7.5% of the sample.

In its sample, this clonotype was seen many times. No cognate antigen has been identified for it. Base quality data are lacking; no much larger clone is found one base away. Unmatched junction bases come to 4, with V trimmed by 9 bases and J by 7 bases. CDR1 KGHDR and CDR2 SFDVKD were looked up in the germline V gene. The CDR3 contains 13 residues, cysteine and phenylalanine counted. The only DNA kept is the CDR3, 39 bases in frame from the first base. The sequence came from a human donor with aplastic anemia. The chain is encoded by TRBV24-1 joined to TRBJ2-1; a stretch of 11 junction bases matches TRBD1. The sequenced material came from sorted CD4+, CD8+, or CD8+CD57+ T cells (not recorded which) from PBMCs. The CDR3 sequence is CATGQGAGNEQFF. In nucleotides, the sequence is TGTGCCACCGGACAGGGGGCAGGTAATGAGCAGTTCTTC.